This TCR beta chain is drawn from a study of CXCR3-negative and CXCR3-positive naive CD8 T cells. Findings and caveats of the study: Cryopreserved cells partially lost CXCR3 expression, and fresh PBMCs were used in most assays. Naive cells with CXCR3 showed TRB CDR3s that were more hydrophobic than those in CXCR3-negative naive cells. Unlike memory cells, which differed, naive CXCR3-negative and CXCR3-positive cells had similar TRBV-TRBJ usage. Relative to memory CD8+ cells, whose diversity was much lower, both naive subsets had comparably high diversity.

Each TRB cDNA library was prepared by 5' RACE (with UMI labels). TCRdb re-analyzed the 5' RACE reads; it lists each CDR3 protein once, without DNA. The sample's table shows fewer than 140,000 distinct CDR3 sequences. Concerning this clonotype itself: The antigen remains unidentified.

The length of the CDR3 is 15 residues. In germline, CDR1 is MNHNS, CDR2 SASEGT. Sequencing was performed on naive CXCR3+ CD8+ T cells from blood. Noted subset: CD45RO-CCR7+CD27+CD95- naive CD8+ T cells expressing CXCR3 (TNR3+). The clonotype comes from a human donor in good health. Some clones in this sample may be carry-over from other donors' samples. The chain carries TRBV6-1 and TRBJ1-2; the TRBD1 assignment by TCRdb is unverifiable without DNA. The CDR3 protein is CASSEGQATNYGYTF.